The rows below give T cell receptor beta chains drawn from one sample of a study of Graves' ophthalmopathy and Graves' hyperthyroidism. Each CDR3 protein gets one entry after TCRdb re-called the multiplex PCR reads with MiXCR. The sample has approximately 700,000 distinct CDR3 sequences; about two fifths are singletons. The sequencing sample was made of peripheral blood. These receptors were obtained from an adult man with Graves' ophthalmopathy. Both conserved end residues are part of each CDR3. Fields, in order: J gene, V gene, CDR3 protein.

TRBJ1-2,TRBV7-9,CASSSASGDGYTF
TRBJ1-5,TRBV19,CAWSLESNQPQHF
TRBJ1-3,TRBV27,CASSARGLGNTIYF
TRBJ2-2,TRBV25-1,CASSAQIYTGELFF
TRBJ1-2,TRBV19,CASSNRDRGYTF
TRBJ2-2,TRBV5-1,CASSSPKTSGSTGGELFF
TRBJ1-4,TRBV11-2,CASSLSATGFNEKLFF
TRBJ2-7,TRBV29-1,CSVVVRGEQYF
TRBJ2-7,TRBV7-9,CASSPLEGRVSYEQYF
TRBJ2-7,TRBV19,CASGSRFTYGQYF
TRBJ1-1,TRBV19,CAGGAGVNTEAFF
TRBJ1-2,TRBV10-2,CASSDDGLYGYTF
TRBJ1-5,TRBV2,CASSELLAGGPQHF
TRBJ1-1,TRBV25-1,CASRRGQDVNTEAFF
TRBJ1-6,TRBV15,CTTSSLSPQGNNSPLHF
TRBJ2-1,TRBV7-8,CASSSNRPGLAYNEQFF
TRBJ2-5,TRBV12-5,CASGLVAGKRGGQTQYF
TRBJ1-4,TRBV7-6,CASSLGVGMGEKLFF
TRBJ1-6,TRBV5-1,CASSLARGAGSPLHF
TRBJ2-5,TRBV3-1,CASSQEGEAVNRETQYF
TRBJ2-5,TRBV6-5,CASSPRGPLSAQYF
TRBJ1-1,TRBV6-6,CASSPPGGREAFF
TRBJ2-7,TRBV11-2,CASSLGAGDRYEQYF
TRBJ2-5,TRBV7-8,CASSPRGQGARVEETQYF
TRBJ2-7,TRBV7-2,CASSPARGYEQYF
TRBJ1-3,TRBV10-3,CAITQGGNTIYF
TRBJ2-2,TRBV10-3,CASSYGVGGELFF
TRBJ1-4,TRBV20-1,CSASITGTGNEKLFF
TRBJ1-2,TRBV11-2,CASLDGSNYGYTF
TRBJ1-2,TRBV7-2,CASIPWGGSSEGYTF
TRBJ1-1,TRBV5-6,CASSLGSPNTEAFF
TRBJ2-7,TRBV6-5,CASSFRDRTSYEQYF
TRBJ2-2,TRBV2,CASSLKGVGTGELFF
TRBJ2-3,TRBV7-2,CASSPYRQGGDTQYF
TRBJ2-7,TRBV16,CASSQSLNEYEQYF
TRBJ1-6,TRBV14,CASSFDQTHNNSPLHF
TRBJ2-7,TRBV11-2,CASSPHWDRDYEQYF
TRBJ1-1,TRBV5-1,CASSFEGQMNTEAFF
TRBJ1-2,TRBV14,CASSRGGVDGYTF
TRBJ1-2,TRBV24-1,CATSGHAATGDGMGGYTF
TRBJ1-1,TRBV5-4,CASSLMGAGAEAFF
TRBJ2-7,TRBV20-1,CSATGTSGTREYF
TRBJ2-7,TRBV7-6,CASSHSGSRYEQYF
TRBJ1-6,TRBV6-1,CASGAGNSPLHF
TRBJ2-6,TRBV2,CASIGTRGSGANVLTF
TRBJ1-1,TRBV7-9,CASSQSSVPGQGKAFF
TRBJ2-7,TRBV5-1,CASSLTGESGEQYF
TRBJ1-5,TRBV4-3,CASSQLGSSFNNQPQHF
TRBJ1-2,TRBV7-2,CASSSFRADYGYTF
TRBJ2-2,TRBV15,CATSTFGDRLFANTGELFF
TRBJ1-6,TRBV7-2,CASSSWGYNSPLHF
TRBJ1-5,TRBV10-1,CASSVTTGVGQPQHF
TRBJ2-7,TRBV5-1,CASSIVREGYEQYF
TRBJ1-2,TRBV19,CASSIISGQGPNYGYTF
TRBJ1-1,TRBV20-1,CSAPDLTEAFF
TRBJ1-3,TRBV9,CASGVSGNTIYF
TRBJ1-3,TRBV29-1,CSTGGSGNTIYF
TRBJ2-2,TRBV7-2,CASSLVSGGPGELFF
TRBJ1-1,TRBV4-3,CANSQEGAESRAFF
TRBJ1-6,TRBV9,CASSVGTDSPLHF